The sequence of this T cell receptor (beta chain) was determined in a study of T cells in localized non-small cell lung cancer. Study results and limitations: Longer overall survival associated with higher blood T cell density; shorter survival with higher adjacent-lung clonality. Median about 56 top-100 tumor clones were shared with paired adjacent lung.

Profiling relied on immunoSEQ multiplex PCR, and the TCRdb table lists in-frame clones only, not all of them. The sample yields 1,200 to 1,500 clones, approximately 17% seen once. Remarks on this clone: Antigen specificity is unknown.

Germline V lookup: CDR1 MNHGY, CDR2 SAAAGT. V lost 6 bases and J 5 bases, leaving 16 bases between the germline ends. This CDR3 spans 14 amino acids. The receptor's source is a woman between 35 and 75 years old with stage I lung adenocarcinoma. The sequencing here drew on lung tumor tissue, taken before any cancer treatment. The chain combines TRBV6-8 with TRBJ2-5, with D perhaps matching TRBD2 (6 bases). The CDR3 here is CASRRVGRGETQYF. The DNA of the CDR3 is TGTGCCAGCAGAAGGGTCGGGAGAGGGGAGACCCAGTACTTC.